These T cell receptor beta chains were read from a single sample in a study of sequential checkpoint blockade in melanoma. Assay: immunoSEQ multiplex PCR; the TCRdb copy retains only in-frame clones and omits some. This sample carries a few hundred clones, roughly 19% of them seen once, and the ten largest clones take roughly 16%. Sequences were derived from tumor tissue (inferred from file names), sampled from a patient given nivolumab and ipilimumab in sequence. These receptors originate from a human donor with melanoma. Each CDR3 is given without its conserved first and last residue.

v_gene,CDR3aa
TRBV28,ASSLVSARDEKLF
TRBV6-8,ASSGTSGSGANVLT
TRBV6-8,ASSYSGRALGSPLH
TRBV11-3,ASSPGIAGGRYNEQF
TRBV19,ASSQNSGYNEQF
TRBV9,ASSWVGTGHLTDTQY
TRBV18,ASSPKSWSPEGIGELF
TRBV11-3,ASETSISGLNNEQF